Sequencing of this TCR beta chain was carried out in a study of blood T cell repertoires in COVID-19 (TCRdb year 2020). Context from the whole study: Samples from collaborators originated in the United States, Italy and Spain and spanned both the acute and convalescent phases of COVID-19. The material from the prospective study consisted of cDNA or gDNA derived from T cells, B-cell-depleted T cells, or PBMCs. The dataset comprised deeply sampled blood TCRbeta repertoires from subjects exposed to, actively infected with, or recovered from COVID-19. The repertoires were released in a freely available public database meant as a resource for research on the immune response to SARS-CoV-2. The samples were drawn from the first 160 participants of the ongoing ImmuneRACE study and from 950 to 1,500 subjects provided by 6 global collaborators. Nearly every sample came with metadata listing a de-identified subject ID, COVID-19 status, age in years and sex. Where available, HLA class I and class II types were taken from metadata supplied by the sample provider and were not determined by assay-based typing.

Points the paper makes about the study in general: The quantity of clinical and demographic metadata differed by source and by participant and was supplied without curation.

About this clone: This clone's antigen is unknown. No much larger clone exists at a distance of one base, and base qualities are not known.

The collaborating institutions used their own protocols to collect whole blood in K2EDTA tubes. For TCRbeta analysis, collaborator samples were shipped as frozen whole blood, as isolated PBMCs, or as DNA extracted from either sample type. TCRbeta CDR3 regions were amplified from genomic DNA using the immunoSEQ Assay, a bias-controlled multiplex PCR. On the authors' methods: The number of nucleated cells in each sample was estimated by amplification of reference gene primers within the assay. To quantify the absolute abundance of each unique TCRbeta CDR3 rearrangement, sequence reads were collapsed and filtered. For each sample, productive Simpson clonality was calculated as the square root of Simpson's diversity index across productive rearrangements. Not all clones reach the TCRdb copy of this immuneACCESS table, which keeps in-frame sequences only. Checked studies attribute under half of the gap to unresolved V genes and leave the rest unexplained. V, J and clone size reflect that table, while D and trimming were determined from the DNA. The sample yields fewer than 250,000 clones; about nine tenths were counted once. The ten largest clonotypes hold 1.1% of the sample.

The CDR3 spans 14 residues, from the cysteine through the phenylalanine. The DNA shown is the 42-base CDR3, in frame from base 1. Relative to germline, V is missing 0 bases and J is missing 6 bases, with 3 bases of the junction outside any gene match. CDR1 and CDR2 are drawn from the germline V gene (reference sequence): SGHNT, YYREEE. Sequenced: peripheral blood. This receptor was obtained from a man aged 30 to 39 with acute or convalescent COVID-19. The rearranged segments are TRBV5-4 and TRBJ2-7; 10 nucleotides in the junction match TRBD2. In nucleotides, the sequence is TGTGCCAGCAGCTTGGCTAGCGGGGGCACCGAGCAGTACTTC. This encodes CASSLASGGTEQYF.